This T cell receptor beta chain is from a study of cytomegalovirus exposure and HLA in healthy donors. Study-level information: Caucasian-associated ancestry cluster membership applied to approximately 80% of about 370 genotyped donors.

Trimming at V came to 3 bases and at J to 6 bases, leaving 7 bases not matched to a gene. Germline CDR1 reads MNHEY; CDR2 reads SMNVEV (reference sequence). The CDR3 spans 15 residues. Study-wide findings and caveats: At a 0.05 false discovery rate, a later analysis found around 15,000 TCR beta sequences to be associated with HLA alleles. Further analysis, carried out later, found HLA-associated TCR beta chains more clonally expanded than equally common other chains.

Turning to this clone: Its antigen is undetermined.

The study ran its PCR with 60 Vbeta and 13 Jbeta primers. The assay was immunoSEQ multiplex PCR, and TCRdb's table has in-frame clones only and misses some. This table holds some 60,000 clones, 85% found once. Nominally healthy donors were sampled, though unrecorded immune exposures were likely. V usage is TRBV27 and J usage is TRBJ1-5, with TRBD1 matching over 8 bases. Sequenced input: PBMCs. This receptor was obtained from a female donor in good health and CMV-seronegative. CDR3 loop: CASSLQGASGQPQHF. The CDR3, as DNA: TGTGCCAGCAGTTTGCAGGGGGCGTCCGGTCAGCCCCAGCATTTT.